This T cell receptor beta chain came from a study of identical twins. General study results and limits: The study found weaker excess twin sharing in beta out-of-frame sequences.

This clonotype appeared a few times. Antigen specificity is unknown. After template switching added a universal primer site, the resulting cDNA carried unique molecular identifiers. One entry per CDR3 protein, called by TCRdb with MiXCR from the 5' RACE reads. The sample lists roughly 500,000 distinct CDR3 sequences, 22% occurring once. These data were likewise used in another study, on T cells expressing NK-cell markers. That paper notes: Sorted T-cell subsets CD3+CD56+NKG2C+, CD3+CD56+NKG2C- and CD3+CD56-NKG2C+ were TCR beta-sequenced.

Sequencing was done on a sample of CD4+ T cells sorted from blood. This receptor was obtained from a woman under 30 in good health.

This CDR3 reads CASRQAKPTDTQYF. CDR3 nucleotide sequence: TGCGCCAGCAGACAGGCAAAACCCACAGATACGCAGTATTTT. This chain uses TRBV10-2 with TRBJ2-3; D might be TRBD1 (5 bases). This CDR3 comprises 14 residues. Trimming shortened V by 6 bases and J by 2 bases, and 12 bases separated the two germline ends. Germline CDR1 is WSHSY and CDR2 is SAAADI.